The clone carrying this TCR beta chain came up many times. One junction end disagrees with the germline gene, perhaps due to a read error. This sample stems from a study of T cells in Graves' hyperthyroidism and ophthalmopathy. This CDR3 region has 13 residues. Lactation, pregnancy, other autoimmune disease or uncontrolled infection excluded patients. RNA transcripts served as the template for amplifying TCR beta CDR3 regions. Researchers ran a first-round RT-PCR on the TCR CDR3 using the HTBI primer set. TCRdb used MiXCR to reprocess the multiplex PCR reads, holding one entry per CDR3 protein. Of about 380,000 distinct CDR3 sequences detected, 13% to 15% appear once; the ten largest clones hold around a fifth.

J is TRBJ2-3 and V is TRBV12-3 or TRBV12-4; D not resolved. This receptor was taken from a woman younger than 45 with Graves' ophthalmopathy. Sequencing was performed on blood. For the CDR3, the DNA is TGTGCCACCAGTGAGCGCTACACAGATACGCAGTATTTT. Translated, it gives CATSERYTDTQYF.